Included here is one T cell receptor beta chain sequence, with context. 60 Vbeta and 13 Jbeta primers were used in PCR. As originally analysed: Among the unique TCR beta chains that a later analysis counted, about 81 million in all, about 11 million were shared. Libraries were prepared by immunoSEQ multiplex PCR; TCRdb keeps only in-frame clonotypes and omits some of them. V, J and clone size are taken as reported in that table, and D and trimming were inferred from the DNA itself. In the table there are fewer than 130,000 clones, approximately 80% of which are singletons. The data originate from a study of cytomegalovirus exposure and HLA in healthy donors. The CDR3 sequence is 12 residues long. With V trimmed by 7 bases and J by 8 bases, 6 bases remained unmatched. Germline V gives CDR1 SNHLY, CDR2 FYNNEI.

This TCR was sampled from a man aged 30 to 39 in good health and CMV-seropositive. The chain couples TRBV2 to TRBJ1-2; 8 positions agree with TRBD1. Sequencing was carried out using PBMCs. CDR3 in amino acids: CASNRQGRGYTF. In DNA, the CDR3 is TGTGCCAGCAATCGACAGGGGCGCGGCTACACCTTC.